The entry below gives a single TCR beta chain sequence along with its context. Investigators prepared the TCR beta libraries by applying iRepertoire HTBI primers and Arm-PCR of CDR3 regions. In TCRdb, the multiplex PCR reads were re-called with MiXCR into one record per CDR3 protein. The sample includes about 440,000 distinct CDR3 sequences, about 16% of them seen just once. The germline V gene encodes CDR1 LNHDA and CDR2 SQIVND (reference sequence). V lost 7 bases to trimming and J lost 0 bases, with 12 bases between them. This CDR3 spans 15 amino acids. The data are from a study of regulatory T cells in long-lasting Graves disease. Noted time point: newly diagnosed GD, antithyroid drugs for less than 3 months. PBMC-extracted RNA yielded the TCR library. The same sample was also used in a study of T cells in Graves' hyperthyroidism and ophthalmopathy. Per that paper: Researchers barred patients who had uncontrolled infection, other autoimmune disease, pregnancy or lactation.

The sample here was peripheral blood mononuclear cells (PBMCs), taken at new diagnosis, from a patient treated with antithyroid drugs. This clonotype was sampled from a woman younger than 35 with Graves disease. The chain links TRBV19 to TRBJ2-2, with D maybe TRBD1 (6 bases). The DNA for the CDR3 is TGTGCCAGTACCAGGGGCGAGGCGAACACCGGGGAGCTGTTTTTT. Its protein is CASTRGEANTGELFF. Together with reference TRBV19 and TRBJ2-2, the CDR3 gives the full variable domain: DGGITQSPKYLFRKEGQNVTLSCEQNLNHDAMYWYRQDPGQGLRLIYYSQIVNDFQKGDIAEGYSVSREKKESFPLTVTSAQKNPTAFYLCASTRGEANTGELFFGEGSRLTVL.